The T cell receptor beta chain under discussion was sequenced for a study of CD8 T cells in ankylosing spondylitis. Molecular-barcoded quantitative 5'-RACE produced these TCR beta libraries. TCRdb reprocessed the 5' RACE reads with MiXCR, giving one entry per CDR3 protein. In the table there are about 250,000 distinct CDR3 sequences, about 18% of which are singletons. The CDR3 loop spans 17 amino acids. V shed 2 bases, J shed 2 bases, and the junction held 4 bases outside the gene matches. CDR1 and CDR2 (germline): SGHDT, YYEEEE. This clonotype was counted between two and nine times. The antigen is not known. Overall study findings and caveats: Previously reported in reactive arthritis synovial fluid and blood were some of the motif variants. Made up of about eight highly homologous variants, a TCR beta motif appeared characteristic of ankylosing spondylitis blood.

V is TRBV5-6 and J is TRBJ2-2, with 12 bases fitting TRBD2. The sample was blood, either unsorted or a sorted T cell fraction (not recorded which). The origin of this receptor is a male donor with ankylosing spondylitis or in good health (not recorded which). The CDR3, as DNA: TGTGCCAGCAGCTTCTCTAGCGGGAGGGCCAACACCGGGGAGCTGTTTTTT. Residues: CASSFSSGRANTGELFF.